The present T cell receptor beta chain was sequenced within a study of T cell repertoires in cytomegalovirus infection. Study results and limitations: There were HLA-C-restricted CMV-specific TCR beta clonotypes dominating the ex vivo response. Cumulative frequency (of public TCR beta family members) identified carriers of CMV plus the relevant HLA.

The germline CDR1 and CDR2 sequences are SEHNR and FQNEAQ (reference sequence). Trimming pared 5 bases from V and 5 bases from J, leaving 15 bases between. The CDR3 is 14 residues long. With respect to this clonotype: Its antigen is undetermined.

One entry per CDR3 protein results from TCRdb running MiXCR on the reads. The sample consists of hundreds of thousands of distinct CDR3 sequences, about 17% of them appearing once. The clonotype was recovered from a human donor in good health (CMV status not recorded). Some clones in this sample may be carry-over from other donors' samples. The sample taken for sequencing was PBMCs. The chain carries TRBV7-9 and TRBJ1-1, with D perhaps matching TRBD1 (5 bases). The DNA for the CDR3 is TGTGCCAGCAGCCTCCAGGGTGTCCGGACTGAAGCTTTCTTT. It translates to CASSLQGVRTEAFF.